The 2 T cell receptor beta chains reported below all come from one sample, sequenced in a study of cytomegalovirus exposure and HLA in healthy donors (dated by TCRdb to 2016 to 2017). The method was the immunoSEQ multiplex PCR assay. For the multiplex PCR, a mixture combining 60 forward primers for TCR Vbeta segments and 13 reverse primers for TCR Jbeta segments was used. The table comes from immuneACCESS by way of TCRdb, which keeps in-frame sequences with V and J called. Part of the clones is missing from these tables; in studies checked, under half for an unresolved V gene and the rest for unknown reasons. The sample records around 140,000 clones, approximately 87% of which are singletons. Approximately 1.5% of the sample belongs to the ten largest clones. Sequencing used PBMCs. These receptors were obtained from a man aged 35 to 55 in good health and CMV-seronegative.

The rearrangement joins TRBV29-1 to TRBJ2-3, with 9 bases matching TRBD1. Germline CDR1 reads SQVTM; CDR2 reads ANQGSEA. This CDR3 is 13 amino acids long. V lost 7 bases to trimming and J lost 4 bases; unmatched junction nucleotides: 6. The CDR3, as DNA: TGCAGCGCGGGACAGGGTTATTCAGATACGCAGTATTTT. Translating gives CSAGQGYSDTQYF.

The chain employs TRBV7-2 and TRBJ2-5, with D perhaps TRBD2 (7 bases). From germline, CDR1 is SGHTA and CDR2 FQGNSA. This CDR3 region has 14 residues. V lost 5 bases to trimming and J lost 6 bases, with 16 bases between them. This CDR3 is CASSEQGGGQTQYF. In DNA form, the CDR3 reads TGTGCCAGCAGCGAACAGGGAGGGGGGCAGACCCAGTACTTC.